The 15 T cell receptor beta chains below were found in one sample sequenced in a study of blood T cell repertoires in COVID-19. The table came from immunoSEQ multiplex PCR; TCRdb's copy has only in-frame clones and leaves some out. The table lists roughly 250,000 clones, around 85% of them singletons. The sequencing input was peripheral blood. These receptors originate from a woman over 75 with acute or convalescent COVID-19.

This sequence joins TRBV10-1 and TRBJ2-1, with 12 bases identical to TRBD1. J lost 9 bases, V lost 5 bases, and 8 bases had no gene match. Germline CDR1 is WNHNN and CDR2 is SYGVQD (reference sequence). This CDR3 has 15 residues. The CDR3 DNA reads TGCGCCAGCAGTTCCCCGGGACAGGGGGCGCGTGAGCAGTTCTTC. Translating it yields CASSSPGQGAREQFF.

The chain joins TRBV5-5 to TRBJ2-1; D possibly corresponds to TRBD2 (5 bases). Germline-derived CDR1 and CDR2 are SGHKS and YYEKEE (reference sequence). The germline V and J ends were trimmed by 3 bases and 2 bases, with 9 bases remaining between them. This CDR3 contains 14 residues. DNA for the CDR3: TGTGCCAGCAGCTCTCGGGGAACCTACAATGAGCAGTTCTTC. It yields the protein CASSSRGTYNEQFF.

This clone was counted between two and nine times. The chain uses TRBV3-1 (or the pseudogene TRBV3-2) and TRBJ2-7; 7 nucleotides match TRBD1. CDR3 length: 14 amino acids. J gave up 0 bases and V 5 bases, and 4 bases lay outside the gene matches. The germline V gene has CDR1 LGHDT and CDR2 YNNKEL (reference sequence). CDR3 protein: CASSYRGISYEQYF. The CDR3, as DNA: TGTGCCAGCAGCTACAGGGGAATCTCCTACGAGCAGTACTTC.

This CDR3 is CASSPAGGMYEQYF. The DNA of the CDR3 is TGTGCCAGTAGTCCGGCAGGGGGGATGTACGAGCAGTACTTC. The rearrangement links TRBV19 to TRBJ2-7, with D possibly TRBD1 on 7 matching bases. CDR3 size: 14 residues. Germline-derived CDR1 and CDR2 are LNHDA and SQIVND (reference sequence). V dropped 5 bases and J dropped 4 bases, with 15 bases sitting between them.

CDR3 region: CASSWGAGNYEQYF. Written as DNA, the CDR3 is TGTGCCAGCAGCTGGGGAGCGGGCAACTACGAGCAGTACTTC. J is TRBJ2-7 and V is TRBV7-8, with D perhaps TRBD2 (6 bases). Trimming cost V 4 bases and J 3 bases, with 13 bases left between them. The CDR3 is 14 amino acids. The germline CDR1 and CDR2 sequences are SGHVS and FQNEAQ.

This clone turned up a few times. This chain uses TRBV13 with TRBJ2-7; D unresolved. Germline V gene data show CDR1 as PRHDT and CDR2 as FYEKMQ (reference sequence). The V and J ends lost 0 bases and 0 bases respectively, with 6 bases between them. This CDR3 is built from 14 residues. This chain's CDR3 is CASSLGVYSYEQYF. CDR3 DNA: TGTGCCAGCAGCTTAGGGGTCTACTCCTACGAGCAGTACTTC.

The J gene is TRBJ2-1, the V gene TRBV13; 7 nucleotides agree with TRBD2. The CDR3 totals 15 residues. With 6 bases clipped from V and 5 bases from J, the junction kept 10 bases outside the gene matches. From germline, CDR1 is PRHDT and CDR2 FYEKMQ (reference sequence). The CDR3 nucleotides are TGTGCCAGCAGTTCCCGACTAGCCCCTAACAATGAGCAGTTCTTC. Translating it yields CASSSRLAPNNEQFF.

The chain is built from TRBV5-6 and TRBJ2-7; D is unresolved. The CDR3 contains 13 residues. The V end was cut by 5 bases, the J end by 3 bases, with 12 bases between. The germline gives CDR1 SGHDT, CDR2 YYEEEE. CDR3 protein: CASSSSQDYEQYF. In DNA form, the CDR3 reads TGTGCCAGCAGTTCCTCGCAGGACTACGAGCAGTACTTC.

The V gene is TRBV6-2 or TRBV6-3, the J gene TRBJ1-5, with no clear D. V was clipped by 0 bases and J by 5 bases, with 8 bases between them. There are 14 residues in the CDR3. Looked up from germline, CDR1 is MNHEY and CDR2 is SVGEGT. CDR3 amino acids: CASSYSGGDQPQHF. The CDR3 DNA is TGTGCCAGCAGTTACTCGGGCGGGGATCAGCCCCAGCATTTT.

The chain links TRBV6-5 to TRBJ1-3, with D uncertain. There are 15 residues in the CDR3. The germline V gene has CDR1 MNHEY and CDR2 SVGAGI. Trimming shortened V by 8 bases and J by 8 bases, and 22 bases separated the two germline ends. The CDR3 DNA sequence: TGTGCCAGCCCCTCTTCTTGGGCCTTCGAAGACACCATATATTTT. This sequence encodes CASPSSWAFEDTIYF.

J is TRBJ1-1 and V is TRBV3-1 (or the pseudogene TRBV3-2); TRBD1 matches at 8 bases. The CDR3 totals 13 residues. Looked up from germline, CDR1 is LGHDT and CDR2 is YNNKEL (reference sequence). After removal of 3 bases from V and 4 bases from J, the junction contained 1 base not matched to a gene. CDR3 in amino acids: CASSHTGGTEAFF. The CDR3 DNA follows: TGTGCCAGCAGCCATACAGGGGGCACTGAAGCTTTCTTT.

The rearrangement uses TRBV5-1 and TRBJ1-1, with 8 bases lining up with TRBD1. CDR1 and CDR2 from the germline V gene are SGHRS and YFSETQ. The CDR3 has 15 amino acids. Trimming at V came to 7 bases and at J to 7 bases, leaving 15 bases not matched to a gene. The CDR3 spells CASRTSTGVGGEAFF. CDR3 in DNA: TGCGCCAGCCGCACATCGACAGGGGTAGGAGGTGAAGCTTTCTTT.

This clone was counted between two and nine times. The genes are TRBV18 and TRBJ2-3, with a weak D call TRBD2 (6 bases). The CDR3 has 13 amino acids. Germline V gives CDR1 KGHSH, CDR2 LQKENI. Trimming took off 5 bases at V and 2 bases at J, with 8 bases between the two ends. The CDR3: CASSKDYTDTQYF. CDR3 nucleotide sequence: TGTGCCAGCTCAAAGGACTACACAGATACGCAGTATTTT.

This CDR3 reads CSVEGEGLVKTGNEQFF. CDR3 nucleotide sequence: TGCAGCGTTGAGGGCGAGGGACTAGTCAAGACCGGTAATGAGCAGTTCTTC. The chain employs TRBV29-1 and TRBJ2-1, with 8 positions matching TRBD2. Per the germline V gene, CDR1 is SQVTM and CDR2 is ANQGSEA. This CDR3 has 17 amino acids. Unmatched junction bases numbered 17, after V lost 3 bases and J lost 7 bases.

This chain uses TRBV2 with TRBJ1-2; D is perhaps TRBD1 (5 bases). CDR3 length: 13 amino acids. The V gene lost 6 bases and the J gene lost 7 bases, with 15 bases spanning the gap. Germline V gives CDR1 SNHLY, CDR2 FYNNEI. CDR3 sequence reads: CASRGDIQGGYTF. In DNA, the CDR3 is TGTGCCAGCAGAGGGGATATTCAGGGTGGCTACACCTTC. The full variable domain, in which reference TRBV2 and TRBJ1-2 provide the parts outside the CDR3, is EPEVTQTPSHQVTQMGQEVILRCVPISNHLYFYWYRQILGQKVEFLVSFYNNEISEKSEIFDDQFSVERPDGSNFTLKIRSTKLEDSAMYFCASRGDIQGGYTFGSGTRLTVV.